A single sample is the source of the 8 T cell receptor beta chains below, sequenced in a study of T-cell reconstitution after alpha-beta-depleted transplantation in children. During its preparation, the TCRbeta library received unique molecular identifiers. TCRdb re-called the PCR reads through MiXCR, storing one row per CDR3 protein. The table has over 400,000 distinct CDR3 sequences, roughly 44% seen once. The starting material was PBMCs, obtained before TCRalphabeta/CD19-depleted stem cell transplant. These receptors were obtained from a girl aged 2 to 9 with aplastic anemia, due to receive a stem cell transplant.

This clonotype was seen a few times. The chain uses TRBV20-1 and TRBJ1-2; TRBD1 might be the D (5 bases). Germline assignment: CDR1 DFQATT and CDR2 SNEGSKA (reference sequence). The CDR3 is made up of 13 amino acids. Trimming shortened V by 6 bases and J by 4 bases, and 15 bases separated the two germline ends. The CDR3 DNA reads as TGCAGTGCGGTCCAGGGAGTGGCCTATGGCTACACCTTC. It yields the protein CSAVQGVAYGYTF.

In this sample, this clonotype turned up once. V gene TRBV3-1 combines with J gene TRBJ2-7; 10 bases are a match to TRBD2. V shed 0 bases and J 2 bases; nucleotides not matched to a gene: 13. Germline CDR1 is LGHDT and CDR2 is YNNKEL (reference sequence). CDR3 length equals 19 residues. In nucleotides, the CDR3 is TGTGCCAGCAGCCAAGATAAAGGGGGACTAGCGATGATAACCTACGAGCAGTACTTC. Translated: CASSQDKGGLAMITYEQYF.

The chain is built from TRBV5-1 and TRBJ2-4, with D unresolved. The V end lost 0 bases, the J end lost 5 bases, and 15 bases lay between the germline ends. The CDR3 spans 16 residues. CDR1 is SGHRS and CDR2 is YFSETQ in the germline V gene. As DNA, the CDR3 is TGCGCCAGCAGCTTGGCACCTCCAACCGCTCAAAACATTCAGTACTTC. This encodes CASSLAPPTAQNIQYF.

The gene calls are TRBV7-9 and TRBJ1-1; D unclear. CDR3 length equals 12 residues. Germline loops: CDR1 SEHNR, CDR2 FQNEAQ (reference sequence). V dropped 5 bases and J dropped 3 bases, with 7 bases sitting between them. CDR3 in amino acids: CASSRADTEAFF. The DNA for the CDR3 is TGTGCCAGCAGCCGGGCAGACACTGAAGCTTTCTTT.

The genes are TRBV29-1 and TRBJ1-1, with D unresolved. Trimming removed 6 bases at V and 1 base at J, with 6 bases between. In germline, CDR1 is SQVTM, CDR2 ANQGSEA. The CDR3 consists of 11 residues. Written as DNA, the CDR3 is TGCAGCGTGTGGGCGAACACTGAAGCTTTCTTT. Its translation is CSVWANTEAFF. The full variable domain, completed using reference TRBV29-1 and TRBJ1-1, is SAVISQKPSRDICQRGTSLTIQCQVDSQVTMMFWYRQQPGQSLTLIATANQGSEATYESGFVIDKFPISRPNLTFSTLTVSNMSPEDSSIYLCSVWANTEAFFGQGTRLTVV.

The V gene is TRBV28, the J gene TRBJ2-2; TRBD1 agrees at 8 bases. The length of the CDR3 is 16 residues. The germline V gene has CDR1 MDHEN and CDR2 SYDVKM. After removal of 3 bases from V and 7 bases from J, the junction contained 10 bases not matched to a gene. The CDR3 DNA is TGTGCCAGCAGTTTCTTGGACAGGGTGGTTGACGGGGAGCTGTTTTTT. Its protein is CASSFLDRVVDGELFF.

This clonotype was counted only a few times. J is TRBJ2-7 and V is TRBV15; 7 positions match TRBD1. V lost 0 bases to trimming and J lost 2 bases; unmatched junction nucleotides: 1. Germline V lookup: CDR1 LNHNV, CDR2 YYDKDF (reference sequence). The CDR3 sequence is 14 residues long. The CDR3 DNA sequence: TGTGCCACCAGCAGAGAAGGGGGCCCCTACGAGCAGTACTTC. It yields the protein CATSREGGPYEQYF.

V and J are TRBV20-1 and TRBJ1-2, with TRBD1 matching over 10 bases. The CDR3 runs to 15 residues. Trimming removed 3 bases from V and 2 bases from J; junction bases left unmatched: 6. Looked up from germline, CDR1 is DFQATT and CDR2 is SNEGSKA (reference sequence). The CDR3 loop is CSASPPGQGNYGYTF. The CDR3 DNA follows: TGCAGTGCTAGCCCTCCGGGACAGGGGAACTATGGCTACACCTTC.